This T cell receptor beta chain was identified in a study of PD-L1 blockade in urothelial cancer. Study summary: Analyzed time points were 3 weeks (second dose) and 6 weeks after therapy began.

Study outcomes and limitations: Below-median pretreatment blood TCR clonality was a predictor of better survival.

Each PCR received spiked synthetic TCR analog templates. Assay: immunoSEQ multiplex PCR; the TCRdb copy retains only in-frame clones and omits some. The sample consists of roughly 50,000 clones, 75% of them appearing once. With regard to this clone: Its matching antigen is unknown.

Time point meaning: pretreatment peripheral blood. This sequence was found in a man between 65 and 85 years old with urothelial cancer. This sample comprised PBMCs, obtained around atezolizumab (anti-PD-L1) treatment.

CDR3 sequence: CASSLVGRGIGYTF. The CDR3 region has the DNA TGCGCCAGCAGCTTGGTAGGGCGGGGGATTGGCTACACCTTC. V is TRBV5-1 and J is TRBJ1-2; possible D gene TRBD1, 5 bases. CDR1 and CDR2 from the germline V gene are SGHRS and YFSETQ. The CDR3 is 14 amino acids. Trimming took 0 bases from V and 7 from J, leaving 13 bases between them.